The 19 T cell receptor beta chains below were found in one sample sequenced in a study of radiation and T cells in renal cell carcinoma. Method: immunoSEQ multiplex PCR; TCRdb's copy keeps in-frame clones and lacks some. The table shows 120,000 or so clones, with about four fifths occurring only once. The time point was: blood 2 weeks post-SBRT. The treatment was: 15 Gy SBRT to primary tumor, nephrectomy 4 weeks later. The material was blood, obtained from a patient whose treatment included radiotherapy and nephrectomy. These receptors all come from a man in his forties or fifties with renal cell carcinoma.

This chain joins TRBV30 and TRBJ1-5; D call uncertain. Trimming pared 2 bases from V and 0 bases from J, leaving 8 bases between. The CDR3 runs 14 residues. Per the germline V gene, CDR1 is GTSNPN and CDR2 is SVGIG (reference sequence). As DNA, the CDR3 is TGTGCCTGGAGTTCAGGTACTAGCAATCAGCCCCAGCATTTT. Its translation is CAWSSGTSNQPQHF.

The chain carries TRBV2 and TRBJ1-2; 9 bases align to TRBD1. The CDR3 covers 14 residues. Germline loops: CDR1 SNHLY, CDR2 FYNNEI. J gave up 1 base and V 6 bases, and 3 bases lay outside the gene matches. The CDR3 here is CASSTGGLNYGYTF. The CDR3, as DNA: TGTGCCAGCAGCACAGGGGGCCTTAACTATGGCTACACCTTC.

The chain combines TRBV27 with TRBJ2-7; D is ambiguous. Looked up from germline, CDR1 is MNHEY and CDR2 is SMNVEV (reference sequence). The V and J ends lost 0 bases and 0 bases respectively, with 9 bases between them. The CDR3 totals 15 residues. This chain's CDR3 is CASSLSATPSYEQYF. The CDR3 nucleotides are TGTGCCAGCAGTTTATCGGCGACTCCCTCCTACGAGCAGTACTTC.

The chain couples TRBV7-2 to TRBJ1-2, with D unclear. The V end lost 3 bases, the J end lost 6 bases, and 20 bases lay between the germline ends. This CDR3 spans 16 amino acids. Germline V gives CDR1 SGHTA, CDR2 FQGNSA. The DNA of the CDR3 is TGTGCCAGCAGCTTCTATACCGGGCTCCCCCCGGATGGCTACACCTTC. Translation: CASSFYTGLPPDGYTF.

The CDR3 DNA is TGTGCCTGGAGGGGACAAACGATCTATGGCTACACCTTC. Amino acid sequence: CAWRGQTIYGYTF. The chain recombines TRBV30 with TRBJ1-2; D is perhaps TRBD1 (6 bases). Trimming cost V 3 bases and J 4 bases, with 12 bases left between them. Germline V lookup: CDR1 GTSNPN, CDR2 SVGIG (reference sequence). The CDR3 has 13 amino acids. Full variable domain (remainder filled in from reference TRBV30 and TRBJ1-2): SQTIHQWPATLVQPVGSPLSLECTVEGTSNPNLYWYRQAAGRGLQLLFYSVGIGQISSEVPQNLSASRPQDRQFILSSKKLLLSDSGFYLCAWRGQTIYGYTFGSGTRLTVV.

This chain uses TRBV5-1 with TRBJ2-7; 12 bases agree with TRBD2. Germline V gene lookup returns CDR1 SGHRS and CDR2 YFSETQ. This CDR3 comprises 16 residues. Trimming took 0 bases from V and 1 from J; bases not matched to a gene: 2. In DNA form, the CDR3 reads TGCGCCAGCAGCTTGGGACTAGCGGGAGCATCCTACGAGCAGTACTTC. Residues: CASSLGLAGASYEQYF.

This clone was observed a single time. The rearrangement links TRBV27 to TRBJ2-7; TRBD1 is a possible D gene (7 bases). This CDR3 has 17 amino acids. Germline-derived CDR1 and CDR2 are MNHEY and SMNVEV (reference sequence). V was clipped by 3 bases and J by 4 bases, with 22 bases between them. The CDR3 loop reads CASSLDSRGTEQYEQYF. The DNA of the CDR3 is TGTGCCAGCAGTTTGGATTCGCGCGGGACAGAACAATACGAGCAGTACTTC.

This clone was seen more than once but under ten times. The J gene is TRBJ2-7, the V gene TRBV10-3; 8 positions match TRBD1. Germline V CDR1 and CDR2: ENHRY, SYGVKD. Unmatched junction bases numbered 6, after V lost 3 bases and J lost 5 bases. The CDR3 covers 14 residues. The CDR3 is CAISERTGSDEQYF. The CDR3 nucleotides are TGTGCCATCAGTGAAAGGACAGGGTCCGACGAGCAGTACTTC.

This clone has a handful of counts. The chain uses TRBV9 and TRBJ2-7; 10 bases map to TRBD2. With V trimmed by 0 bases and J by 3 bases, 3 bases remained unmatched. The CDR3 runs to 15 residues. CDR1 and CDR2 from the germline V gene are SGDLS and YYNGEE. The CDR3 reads CASSVEASGGYEQYF. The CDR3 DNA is TGTGCCAGCAGCGTAGAGGCTAGCGGGGGCTACGAGCAGTACTTC.

CDR3 amino acids: CAWSVPPAYEQYF. Here the CDR3 DNA reads TGTGCCTGGAGTGTACCCCCGGCCTACGAGCAGTACTTC. The rearrangement uses TRBV30 and TRBJ2-7, with no clear D. Trimming removed 0 bases at V and 2 bases at J, with 8 bases between. Germline CDR1 reads GTSNPN; CDR2 reads SVGIG (reference sequence). The CDR3 totals 13 residues.

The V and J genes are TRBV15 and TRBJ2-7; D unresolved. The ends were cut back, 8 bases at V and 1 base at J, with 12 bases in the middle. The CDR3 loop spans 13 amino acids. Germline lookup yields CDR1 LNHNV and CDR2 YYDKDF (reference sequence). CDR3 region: CATRADDSYEQYF. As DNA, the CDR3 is TGTGCCACCCGGGCCGACGATTCCTACGAGCAGTACTTC.

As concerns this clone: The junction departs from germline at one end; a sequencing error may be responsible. CDR3 loop: CASSLGTGSTYEQYF. The DNA for the CDR3 is TGTGCTAGCAGCTTGGGGACAGGGTCAACCTACGAGCAGTACTTC. V gene TRBV7-7 combines with J gene TRBJ2-7; 9 nucleotides match TRBD1. From germline, CDR1 is SSHAT and CDR2 FNYEAQ (reference sequence). The CDR3 is made up of 15 amino acids.

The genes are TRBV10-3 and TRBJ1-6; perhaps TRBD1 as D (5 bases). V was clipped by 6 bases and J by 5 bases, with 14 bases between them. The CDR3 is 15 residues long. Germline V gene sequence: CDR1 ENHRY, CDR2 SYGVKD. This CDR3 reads CAIRPFDSDNSPLHF. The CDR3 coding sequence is TGTGCCATCAGACCCTTCGACAGTGATAATTCACCCCTCCACTTT.

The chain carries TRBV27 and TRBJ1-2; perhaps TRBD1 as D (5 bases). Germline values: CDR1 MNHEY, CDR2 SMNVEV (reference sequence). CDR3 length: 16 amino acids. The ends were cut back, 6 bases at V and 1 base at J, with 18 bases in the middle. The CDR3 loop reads CASSPRGVTGNYGYTF. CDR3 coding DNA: TGTGCCAGCAGCCCCCGAGGGGTTACTGGTAACTATGGCTACACCTTC.

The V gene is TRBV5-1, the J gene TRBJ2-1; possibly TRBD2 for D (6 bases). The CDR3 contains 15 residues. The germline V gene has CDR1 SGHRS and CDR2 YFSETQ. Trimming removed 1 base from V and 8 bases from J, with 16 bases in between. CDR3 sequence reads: CASSLTGLLTDEQFF. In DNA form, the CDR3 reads TGCGCCAGCAGCTTGACGGGACTCCTAACGGATGAGCAGTTCTTC.

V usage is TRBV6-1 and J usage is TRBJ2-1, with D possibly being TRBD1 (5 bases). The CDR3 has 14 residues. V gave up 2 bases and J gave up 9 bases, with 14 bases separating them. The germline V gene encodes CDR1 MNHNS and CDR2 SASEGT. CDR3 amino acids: CASSENRPDGEQFF. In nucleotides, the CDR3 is TGTGCCAGCAGTGAAAACAGGCCCGACGGTGAGCAGTTCTTC.

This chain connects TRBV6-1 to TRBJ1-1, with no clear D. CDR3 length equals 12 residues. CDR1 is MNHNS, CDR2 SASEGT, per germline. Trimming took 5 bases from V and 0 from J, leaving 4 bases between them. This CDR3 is CASSRLNTEAFF. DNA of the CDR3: TGTGCCAGCAGTCGCTTGAACACTGAAGCTTTCTTT.

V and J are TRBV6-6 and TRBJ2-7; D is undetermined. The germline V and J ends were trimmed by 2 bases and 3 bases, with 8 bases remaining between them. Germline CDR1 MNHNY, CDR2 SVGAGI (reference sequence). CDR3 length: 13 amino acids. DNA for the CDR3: TGTGCCAGCAGTTACGGAACAGACTACGAGCAGTACTTC. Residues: CASSYGTDYEQYF.

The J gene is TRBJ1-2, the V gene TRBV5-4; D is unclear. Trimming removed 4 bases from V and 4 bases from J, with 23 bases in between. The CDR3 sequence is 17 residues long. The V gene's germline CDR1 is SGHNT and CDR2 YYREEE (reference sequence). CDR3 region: CASSRALFPGSVYGYTF. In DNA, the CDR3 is TGTGCCAGCAGCCGTGCGCTATTTCCCGGGTCGGTCTATGGCTACACCTTC.